This TCR beta chain is drawn from a study of cytomegalovirus exposure and HLA in healthy donors. Study background: There were roughly 110 million unique TCR beta sequences, drawn from 180 million or so T cells, in an earlier analysis. Overall study results and limits: Several of the most significant clusters appeared, in a later analysis, to be linked to common viral pathogens.

This CDR3 region has 14 residues. Germline values: CDR1 SGHNT, CDR2 YYREEE (reference sequence). Trimming cost V 0 bases and J 6 bases, with 9 bases left between them. A remark on this clone: What it recognizes is unknown.

The study ran its PCR with 60 Vbeta and 13 Jbeta primers. TCRdb's table, derived via immunoSEQ multiplex PCR, lists solely in-frame clones and lacks some. The data hold 150,000 to 200,000 clones, with about four fifths observed a single time. This chain uses TRBV5-4 with TRBJ1-4; the D is unclear. The source is a woman aged 35 to 49 in good health and CMV-seronegative. The sample consisted of PBMCs. CDR3 nucleotides: TGTGCCAGCAGCTTGGTCGGGAGGGATGAAAAACTGTTTTTT. Its protein product is CASSLVGRDEKLFF. Filled out from reference TRBV5-4 and TRBJ1-4, the complete variable domain reads ETGVTQSPTHLIKTRGQQVTLRCSSQSGHNTVSWYQQALGQGPQFIFQYYREEENGRGNFPPRFSGLQFPNYSSELNVNALELDDSALYLCASSLVGRDEKLFFGSGTQLSVL.